A selection of T cell receptor beta chains follows, all from one sample in a study of shared clonotypes between healthy human individuals. The repertoire was sequenced with immunoSEQ multiplex PCR; TCRdb's copy has only in-frame clones and lacks some. The profile shows over 750,000 clones, 95% to 97% of them singletons. Source material: naive CD8+ T cells sorted from blood. The receptors were sampled from a young man in good health. The CDR3 runs from the conserved cysteine through the conserved F or W. D genes are given only for firm matches. Size tells how often a clone was seen (once, few, many) or the class of an expanded clone, and some rows leave it out.

size	V	D	J	DNA	CDR3
few	TRBV7-9	-	TRBJ2-2	TGTGCCAGCAGCTTAGGGGCCGGGGAGCTGTTTTTT	CASSLGAGELFF
-	TRBV4-2	-	TRBJ2-3	TGTGCCAGCAGCCAAGCACTAGCTGAAGGTACGCAGTATTTT	CASSQALAEGTQYF
-	TRBV7-6	-	TRBJ2-7	TGTGCCAGCAGCCCCACAGGCTACGAGCAGTACTTC	CASSPTGYEQYF
-	TRBV7-3	-	TRBJ2-1	TGTGCCAGCAGCCGGGACGGCTACAATGAGCAGTTCTTC	CASSRDGYNEQFF
-	TRBV19	TRBD1	TRBJ1-5	TGTGCCAGTACCAACAGGGGAAATCAGCCCCAGCATTTT	CASTNRGNQPQHF
-	TRBV10-2	TRBD1	TRBJ2-6	TGCGCCACCATAGACAGGGGGCTCGGGGCCAACGTCCTGACTTTC	CATIDRGLGANVLTF
-	TRBV6-5	-	TRBJ1-5	TGTGCCAGCAGTTACTCGTCAGGGCACCAGCCCCAGCATTTT	CASSYSSGHQPQHF
-	TRBV25-1	-	TRBJ2-7	TGTGCCAGCAGTTTAACCTACGAGCAGTACTTC	CASSLTYEQYF
-	TRBV7-9	-	TRBJ1-2	TGTGCCAGCACCGGTCCCAGATCTGCGTATGGCTACACCTTC	CASTGPRSAYGYTF
-	TRBV29-1	-	TRBJ1-1	TGCAGCGTGGTAGGAGAGTGGGACGTAAACACTGAAGCTTTCTTT	CSVVGEWDVNTEAFF
-	TRBV11-2	TRBD1	TRBJ1-5	TGTGCCAGCAGCTTGGACAGGGGAGCGGGGCCTAATCAGCCCCAGCATTTT	CASSLDRGAGPNQPQHF
-	TRBV4-3	-	TRBJ1-5	TGCGCCAGCAGCCAAGATGGGGGGAGCAATCAGCCCCAGCATTTT	CASSQDGGSNQPQHF
once	TRBV11-2	TRBD2	TRBJ2-7	TGTGCCAGCAGCTTAGTTCTAGCGGGACTGTACGAGCAGTACTTC	CASSLVLAGLYEQYF